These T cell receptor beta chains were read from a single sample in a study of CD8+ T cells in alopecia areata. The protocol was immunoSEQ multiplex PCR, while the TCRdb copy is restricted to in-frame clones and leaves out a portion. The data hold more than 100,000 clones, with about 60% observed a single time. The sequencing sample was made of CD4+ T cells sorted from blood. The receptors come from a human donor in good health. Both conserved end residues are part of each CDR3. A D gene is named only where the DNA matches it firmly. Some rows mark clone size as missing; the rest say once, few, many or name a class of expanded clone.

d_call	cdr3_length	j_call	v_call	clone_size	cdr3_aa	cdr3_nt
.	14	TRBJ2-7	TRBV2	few	CASSELLAGSEQYF	TGTGCCAGCAGTGAACTGCTAGCCGGATCCGAGCAGTACTTC
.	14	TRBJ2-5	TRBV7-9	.	CASAEKGPVETQYF	TGTGCCAGCGCGGAAAAGGGGCCGGTTGAGACCCAGTACTTC
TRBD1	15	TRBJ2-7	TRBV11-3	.	CASSSLGQGVIEQYF	TGTGCCAGCAGCTCCCTTGGACAGGGGGTTATCGAGCAGTACTTC
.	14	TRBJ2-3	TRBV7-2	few	CASSLAGLTDTQYF	TGTGCCAGCAGCTTAGCGGGCCTTACAGATACGCAGTATTTT
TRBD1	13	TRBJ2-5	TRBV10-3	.	CAISDTGGETQYF	TGTGCCATCAGTGATACAGGGGGCGAGACCCAGTACTTC
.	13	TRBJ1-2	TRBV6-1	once	CASSPTGNYGYTF	TGTGCCAGCAGTCCCACAGGGAACTATGGCTACACCTTC
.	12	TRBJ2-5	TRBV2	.	CASSGEAQTQYF	TGTGCCAGCAGTGGGGAAGCCCAGACCCAGTACTTC
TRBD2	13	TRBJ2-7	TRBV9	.	CASSVQTAGEQYF	TGTGCCAGCAGCGTTCAGACAGCGGGGGAGCAGTACTTC
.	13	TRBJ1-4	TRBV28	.	CASHRSNGGKLFF	TGTGCCAGCCACCGATCGAATGGGGGAAAACTGTTTTTT
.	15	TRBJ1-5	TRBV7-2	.	CASSLDSGLNQPQHF	TGTGCCAGCAGCTTAGATTCTGGGTTAAACCAGCCCCAGCATTTT
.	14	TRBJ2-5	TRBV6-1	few	CASSKVPGRSTQYF	TGTGCCAGCAGTAAAGTACCGGGACGGTCGACCCAGTACTTC
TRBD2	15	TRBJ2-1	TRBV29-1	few	CSVEDLSGGLDEQFF	TGCAGCGTTGAAGACCTAAGCGGGGGTTTAGATGAGCAGTTCTTC
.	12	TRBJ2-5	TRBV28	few	CASSRGAETQYF	TGTGCCAGCAGTCGAGGCGCAGAGACCCAGTACTTC
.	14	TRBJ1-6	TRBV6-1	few	CASSGHYNGSPLHF	TGTGCCAGCAGTGGCCACTATAATGGTTCACCCCTCCACTTT
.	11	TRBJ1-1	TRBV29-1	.	CSVVEGTGAFF	TGCAGCGTTGTTGAGGGAACTGGAGCTTTCTTT
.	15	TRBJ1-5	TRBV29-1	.	CSVGGSGSSNQPQHF	TGCAGCGTTGGTGGGTCGGGGTCCAGCAATCAGCCCCAGCATTTT
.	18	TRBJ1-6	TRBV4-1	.	CASSQDPLGSSYNSPLHF	TGCGCCAGCAGCCAAGATCCACTGGGGAGCTCCTATAATTCACCCCTCCACTTT
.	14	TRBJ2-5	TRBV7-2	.	CASSLVVGMETQYF	TGTGCCAGCAGCTTAGTGGTCGGTATGGAGACCCAGTACTTC
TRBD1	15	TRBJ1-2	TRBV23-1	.	CASRTSGTGSPGYTF	TGCGCCAGCAGGACCTCCGGGACAGGCTCTCCGGGCTACACCTTC
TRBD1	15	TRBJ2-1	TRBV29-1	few	CSVEEGTGLGNEQFF	TGCAGCGTTGAAGAAGGGACAGGGTTAGGTAATGAGCAGTTCTTC
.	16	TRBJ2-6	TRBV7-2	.	CASSLAGGESANVLTF	TGTGCCAGCAGCTTAGCGGGAGGAGAGTCGGCCAACGTCCTGACTTTC
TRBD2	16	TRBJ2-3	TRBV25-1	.	CASSELTSGARKAQYF	TGTGCCAGCAGTGAATTGACTAGCGGGGCCCGGAAGGCGCAGTATTTT